What follows are 14 T cell receptor beta chains derived from one specimen sequenced in a study of control samples from healthy donors and cancer patients. Assay: immunoSEQ multiplex PCR; the TCRdb copy retains only in-frame clones and omits some. This sample yields over 150,000 clones, of which more than 90% are seen a single time; more than 1.3% belongs to the top ten. The source material was blood. Receptors originate from a man aged 25-45 years in good health.

The chain has TRBV10-2 and TRBJ2-7; D remains unclear. There are 15 residues in the CDR3. V shed 0 bases and J shed 6 bases, with 15 bases lying between them. Germline-derived CDR1 and CDR2 are WSHSY and SAAADI. The CDR3 region has the DNA TGCGCCAGCAGTGAGTCTAGCCTCCTGGAACGCGAGCAGTACTTC. This sequence encodes CASSESSLLEREQYF.

The rearrangement joins TRBV12-3 or TRBV12-4 to TRBJ1-2; the match to TRBD1 covers 7 bases. The CDR3 is 13 amino acids. The V gene end was trimmed by 8 bases and the J gene end by 4 bases; junction bases not matched to a gene: 7. This chain's CDR3 is CASRQGNLYGYTF. The DNA of the CDR3 is TGTGCCAGCCGACAGGGCAATCTCTATGGCTACACCTTC.

CDR3 in amino acids: CASSVVAGNTGELFF. As DNA, the CDR3 is TGTGCCAGCAGCGTAGTAGCAGGGAACACCGGGGAGCTGTTTTTT. This chain links TRBV9 with TRBJ2-2, with D uncertain. The V end lost 0 bases, the J end lost 1 base, and 7 bases lay between the germline ends. From germline, CDR1 is SGDLS and CDR2 YYNGEE. The CDR3 covers 15 residues.

The chain couples TRBV5-1 to TRBJ1-4, with a tentative D call TRBD1 (5 bases). V was trimmed by 3 bases and J by 2 bases, leaving 14 bases between them. Germline values: CDR1 SGHRS, CDR2 YFSETQ. The CDR3 contains 16 residues. The CDR3 loop is CASSSMPGRTNEKLFF. The CDR3 DNA is TGCGCCAGCAGCTCGATGCCGGGACGGACTAATGAAAAACTGTTTTTT.

This chain connects TRBV18 to TRBJ2-1; D gene ambiguous. The germline gives CDR1 KGHSH, CDR2 LQKENI. Trimming took 0 bases from V and 5 from J, leaving 11 bases between them. The CDR3 contains 15 residues. The CDR3 spells CASSPPWRLDNEQFF. CDR3 in DNA: TGTGCCAGCTCACCACCGTGGCGCTTAGACAATGAGCAGTTCTTC. The full variable domain, rest sourced from reference TRBV18 and TRBJ2-1, is NAGVMQNPRHLVRRRGQEARLRCSPMKGHSHVYWYRQLPEEGLKFMVYLQKENIIDESGMPKERFSAEFPKEGPSILRIQQVVRGDSAAYFCASSPPWRLDNEQFFGPGTRLTVL.

This chain links TRBV7-2 with TRBJ2-1, with 8 positions matching TRBD2. The CDR3 length is 17 residues. Germline CDR1 reads SGHTA; CDR2 reads FQGNSA. J gave up 9 bases and V 2 bases, and 15 bases lay outside the gene matches. CDR3: CASSLRSVAGNVGEQFF. CDR3 bases: TGTGCCAGCAGCTTAAGGTCGGTAGCGGGGAATGTGGGTGAGCAGTTCTTC. Using reference TRBV7-2 and TRBJ2-1 for the parts outside the CDR3, the full variable domain is GAGVSQSPSNKVTEKGKDVELRCDPISGHTALYWYRQSLGQGLEFLIYFQGNSAPDKSGLPSDRFSAERTGGSVSTLTIQRTQQEDSAVYLCASSLRSVAGNVGEQFFGPGTRLTVL.

The gene calls are TRBV5-4 and TRBJ1-1, with D possibly TRBD1 on 5 matching bases. Germline CDR1 is SGHNT and CDR2 is YYREEE (reference sequence). V was pared by 4 bases and J by 1 base, with 14 bases between. The CDR3 consists of 15 residues. CDR3 protein: CASSPGGVANTEAFF. The CDR3 coding sequence is TGTGCCAGCAGCCCCGGGGGGGTAGCGAACACTGAAGCTTTCTTT.

The genes are TRBV27 and TRBJ1-1; D gene ambiguous. In germline, CDR1 is MNHEY, CDR2 SMNVEV (reference sequence). This CDR3 spans 13 amino acids. V shed 5 bases and J shed 3 bases, with 10 bases lying between them. DNA of the CDR3: TGTGCCAGCAGTCTAAACACCTACACTGAAGCTTTCTTT. It specifies CASSLNTYTEAFF.

This clone was recorded only once. This sequence joins TRBV30 and TRBJ2-1; possible D gene TRBD1, 5 bases. The germline gives CDR1 GTSNPN, CDR2 SVGIG (reference sequence). The CDR3 runs 17 residues. V lost 0 bases and J lost 2, with 17 bases in between. Written as DNA, the CDR3 is TGTGCCTGGAGTGTAGGGGCTGGCAGGAGAACCTACAATGAGCAGTTCTTC. This encodes CAWSVGAGRRTYNEQFF.

This sequence joins TRBV15 and TRBJ2-5; 7 bases are shared with TRBD1. V gave up 5 bases and J gave up 1 base; unmatched junction bases: 13. The germline gives CDR1 LNHNV, CDR2 YYDKDF (reference sequence). This CDR3 contains 17 residues. CDR3 nucleotide sequence: TGTGCCACCAGCGGTGACAGGGCCCTCGCTTTCCAAGAGACCCAGTACTTC. Translation gives CATSGDRALAFQETQYF.

The V and J genes are TRBV11-2 and TRBJ1-1; D remains ambiguous. Trimming shortened V by 5 bases and J by 1 base, and 8 bases separated the two germline ends. Germline CDR1 is SGHAT and CDR2 is FQNNGV. The length of the CDR3 is 13 residues. The CDR3 loop is CASSPRQNTEAFF. Written as DNA, the CDR3 is TGTGCCAGCAGCCCGCGACAGAACACTGAAGCTTTCTTT.

V gene TRBV6-5 combines with J gene TRBJ2-7, with D possibly being TRBD1 (5 bases). CDR3 length equals 13 residues. Deletions cut 11 bases from V and 0 bases from J, with 14 bases between. The germline V gene has CDR1 MNHEY and CDR2 SVGAGI. The CDR3 nucleotides are TGTGCCCTCCGGCAGGGCAGCTCCTACGAGCAGTACTTC. Protein sequence: CALRQGSSYEQYF.

This clone was detected once. The V call is TRBV7-2, the J call TRBJ2-2; 7 bases line up with TRBD2. The CDR3 loop spans 15 amino acids. V was clipped by 4 bases and J by 1 base; unmatched bases: 3. Per the germline V gene, CDR1 is SGHTA and CDR2 is FQGNSA. The CDR3 DNA reads as TGTGCCAGCAGCTCCAGCGGGGTGAACACCGGGGAGCTGTTTTTT. The encoded protein is CASSSSGVNTGELFF.

The chain is built from TRBV19 and TRBJ1-2; 7 positions agree with TRBD1. The CDR3 runs 15 residues. Germline loops: CDR1 LNHDA, CDR2 SQIVND (reference sequence). Trimming took 3 bases from V and 2 from J; bases not matched to a gene: 6. The CDR3 is CASSISPTGNYGYTF. The CDR3 region has the DNA TGTGCCAGTAGTATCTCCCCGACAGGGAACTATGGCTACACCTTC.